This TCR beta chain stems from a study of blood T cell repertoires in COVID-19. The CDR3 spans 16 residues. Germline V gives CDR1 SGHAT, CDR2 FQNNGV. Trimming shortened V by 5 bases and J by 2 bases, and 17 bases separated the two germline ends. This table comes from immunoSEQ multiplex PCR, and its TCRdb copy is limited to in-frame clones, with some not included. The repertoire has 50,000 or so clones, about 85% of them found once; the top ten carry 16%. This TCR came from a human donor in a cohort sampled during active COVID-19. The rearrangement links TRBV11-2 to TRBJ2-3; D may be TRBD1 (7 bases). Sequencing used peripheral blood. CDR3 in DNA: TGTGCCAGCAGCCCAGGAGGGGGCAGACCCACAGATACGCAGTATTTT. It specifies CASSPGGGRPTDTQYF. Full variable domain (outside the CDR3, taken from reference TRBV11-2 and TRBJ2-3): EAGVAQSPRYKIIEKRQSVAFWCNPISGHATLYWYQQILGQGPKLLIQFQNNGVVDDSQLPKDRFSAERLKGVDSTLKIQPAKLEDSAVYLCASSPGGGRPTDTQYFGPGTRLTVL.